This T cell receptor (beta chain) was obtained from a study of T-cell reconstitution after alpha-beta-depleted transplantation in children (dated by TCRdb to the mid-2010s). Some background on the complete study: Using TCR repertoire profiling, the study followed T-cell immune reconstitution in a quantitative way in children after TCRalphabeta/CD19-depleted allogeneic hematopoietic cell transplantation.

Library method: PCR. The sequencing machine was an Illumina HiSeq 2500. Molecular barcoding was employed in the preparation of TCR libraries, with unique molecular identifiers being used to normalize TCRbeta repertoire quantification. Through fastp at Q25 and MiXCR, TCRdb rebuilt clones from the public reads, retaining in-frame beta chains. Each CDR3 protein appears once, grouped with its most common genes and DNA. The sample contains some 190,000 distinct CDR3 sequences, around 10% of them found a single time. Clones ranked in the top ten supply around 14% of the sample. The treatment or condition label here, explained by the study, means: allogeneic hematopoietic cell transplantation with graft depleted of TCRalphabeta T cells and CD19 B cells. Transplant recipients were children who received TCRalphabeta/CD19-depleted allogeneic hematopoietic cell grafts. What the work shows at the level of the full study, not this receptor alone: The apparently early recovery of alphabetaT-cell counts about two months after transplant reportedly depended on only several hundred rapidly expanded clones that came from non-depleted graft cells. The frequencies of hyperexpanded clones fell over the following months, and after one year, T-cell counts and TCRbeta diversity were mostly attributed to newly produced T cells. In some patients, high TCRbeta diversity at day 60 was attributed to recipient T cells and intrathymic progenitors that had survived conditioning.

The germline V end is reduced by 4 bases and the J end by 8 bases; junction bases left unmatched: 5. Its CDR3 holds 14 amino acids, cysteine through phenylalanine. Only CDR3 DNA remains: 42 bases, in frame from the first base. As encoded in the germline V gene (reference sequence), CDR1 is SEHNR while CDR2 is FQNEAQ. This clonotype occurred many times. Its binding antigen is unknown. Base qualities are not recorded, but no much larger clone differs from it by a single base. The receptor chain draws on TRBV7-9 and TRBJ1-2; 12 nucleotides in the junction match TRBD1. This clonotype was sampled from a boy younger than 10 with acute myeloid leukemia, due to receive a stem cell transplant. The sequenced sample was PBMCs, obtained before TCRalphabeta/CD19-depleted stem cell transplant. The CDR3 amino acid sequence is: CASSSGTGGEGYTF. The DNA sequence reads TGTGCCAGCAGCTCCGGGACAGGGGGCGAGGGCTACACCTTC.